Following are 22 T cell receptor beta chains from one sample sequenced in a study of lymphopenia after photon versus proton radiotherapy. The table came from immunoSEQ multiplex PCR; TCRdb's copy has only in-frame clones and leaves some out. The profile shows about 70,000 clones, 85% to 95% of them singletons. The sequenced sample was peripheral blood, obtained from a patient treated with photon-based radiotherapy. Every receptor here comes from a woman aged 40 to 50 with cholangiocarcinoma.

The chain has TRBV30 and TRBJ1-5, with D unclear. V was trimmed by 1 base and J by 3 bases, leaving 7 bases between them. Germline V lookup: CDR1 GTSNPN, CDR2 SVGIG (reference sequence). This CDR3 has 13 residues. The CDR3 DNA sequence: TGTGCCTGGAGTGCCAGGCCCAATCAGCCCCAGCATTTT. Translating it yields CAWSARPNQPQHF.

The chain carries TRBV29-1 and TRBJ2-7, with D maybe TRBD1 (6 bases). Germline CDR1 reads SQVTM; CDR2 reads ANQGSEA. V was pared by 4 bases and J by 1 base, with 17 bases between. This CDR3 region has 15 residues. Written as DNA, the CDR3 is TGCAGCGTTGCCTTCCGTAATGGACAGTCCTACGAGCAGTACTTC. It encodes CSVAFRNGQSYEQYF.

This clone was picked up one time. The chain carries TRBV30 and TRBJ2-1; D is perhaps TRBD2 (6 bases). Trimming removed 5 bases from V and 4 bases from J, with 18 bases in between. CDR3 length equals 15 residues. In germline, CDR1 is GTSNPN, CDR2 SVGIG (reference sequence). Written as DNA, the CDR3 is TGTGCCTGGGGTGGAGCTGTCGGGGGTTACAATGAGCAGTTCTTC. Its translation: CAWGGAVGGYNEQFF. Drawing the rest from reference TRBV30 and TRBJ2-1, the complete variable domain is SQTIHQWPATLVQPVGSPLSLECTVEGTSNPNLYWYRQAAGRGLQLLFYSVGIGQISSEVPQNLSASRPQDRQFILSSKKLLLSDSGFYLCAWGGAVGGYNEQFFGPGTRLTVL.

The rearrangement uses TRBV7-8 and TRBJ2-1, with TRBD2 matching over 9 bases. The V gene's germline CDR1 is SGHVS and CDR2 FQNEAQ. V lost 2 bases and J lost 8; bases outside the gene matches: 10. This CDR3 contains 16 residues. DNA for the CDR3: TGTGCCAGCAGCTTACTGGCGGGAGGGTTGGGGGATGAGCAGTTCTTC. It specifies CASSLLAGGLGDEQFF.

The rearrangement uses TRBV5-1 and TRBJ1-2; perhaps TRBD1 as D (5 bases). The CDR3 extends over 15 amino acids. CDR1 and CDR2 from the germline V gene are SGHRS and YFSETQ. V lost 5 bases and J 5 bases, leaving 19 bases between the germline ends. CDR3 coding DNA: TGCGCCAGCAGGGAAGCGACCGGGACGTCTTATGGCTACACCTTC. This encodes CASREATGTSYGYTF.

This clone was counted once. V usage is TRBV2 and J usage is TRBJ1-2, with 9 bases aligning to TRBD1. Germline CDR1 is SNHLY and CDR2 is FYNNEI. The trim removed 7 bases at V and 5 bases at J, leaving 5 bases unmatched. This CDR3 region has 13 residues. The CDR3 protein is CASKGQGFYGYTF. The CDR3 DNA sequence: TGTGCCAGCAAGGGACAGGGTTTTTATGGCTACACCTTC.

CDR3 DNA: TGTGCCAGTAGTATAATCGGGGACAGGGCAAACATTCAGTACTTC. Translating gives CASSIIGDRANIQYF. The rearrangement links TRBV19 to TRBJ2-4; 9 bases agree with TRBD1. CDR1 is LNHDA and CDR2 is SQIVND in the germline V gene (reference sequence). The V segment lost 2 bases and the J segment 6 bases; nucleotides outside the gene matches: 5. The CDR3 has 15 residues.

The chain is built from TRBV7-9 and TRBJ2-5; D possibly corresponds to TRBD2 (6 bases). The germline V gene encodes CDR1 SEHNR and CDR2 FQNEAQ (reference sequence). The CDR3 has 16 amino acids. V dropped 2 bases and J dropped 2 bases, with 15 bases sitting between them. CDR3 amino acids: CASSLSIGGNQETQYF. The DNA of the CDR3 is TGTGCCAGCAGCTTAAGCATAGGAGGGAATCAAGAGACCCAGTACTTC.

CDR3 DNA: TGTGCCAGCAGTGAATCCGGGACAGGGAGGGGCTACACCTTC. Protein product: CASSESGTGRGYTF. V usage is TRBV25-1 and J usage is TRBJ1-2; TRBD1 matches at 9 bases. The CDR3 has 14 residues. Per the germline V gene, CDR1 is MGHDK and CDR2 is SYGVNS. V lost 1 base to trimming and J lost 8 bases; unmatched junction nucleotides: 5.

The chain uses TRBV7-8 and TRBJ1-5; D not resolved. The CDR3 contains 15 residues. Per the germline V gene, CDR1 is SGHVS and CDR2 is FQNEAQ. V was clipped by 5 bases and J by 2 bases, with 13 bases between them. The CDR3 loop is CASSPTEWGNQPQHF. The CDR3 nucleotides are TGTGCCAGCAGCCCGACGGAATGGGGCAATCAGCCCCAGCATTTT.

In nucleotides, the CDR3 is TGTGCCAGCAGCGCGTTAAAGAGCGCCAATGAGCAGTTCTTC. Translated, it gives CASSALKSANEQFF. The gene calls are TRBV5-4 and TRBJ2-1, with D unresolved. This CDR3 has 14 amino acids. The V gene's germline CDR1 is SGHNT and CDR2 YYREEE (reference sequence). Trimming removed 4 bases from V and 6 bases from J, with 14 bases in between.

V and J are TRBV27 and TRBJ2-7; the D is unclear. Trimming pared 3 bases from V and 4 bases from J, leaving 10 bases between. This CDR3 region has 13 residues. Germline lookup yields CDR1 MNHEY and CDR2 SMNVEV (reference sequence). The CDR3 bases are TGTGCCAGCAGTTTCGGTAGAGCATACGAGCAGTACTTC. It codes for CASSFGRAYEQYF.

The CDR3 DNA reads as TGTGCCAGCAGTCTCAGTCCCGGGACAGGGACCATGAACACTGAAGCTTTCTTT. Its protein product is CASSLSPGTGTMNTEAFF. The chain employs TRBV27 and TRBJ1-1, with TRBD1 matching 9 bases. This CDR3 contains 18 residues. J gave up 0 bases and V 5 bases, and 13 bases lay outside the gene matches. Germline V gene data show CDR1 as MNHEY and CDR2 as SMNVEV (reference sequence).

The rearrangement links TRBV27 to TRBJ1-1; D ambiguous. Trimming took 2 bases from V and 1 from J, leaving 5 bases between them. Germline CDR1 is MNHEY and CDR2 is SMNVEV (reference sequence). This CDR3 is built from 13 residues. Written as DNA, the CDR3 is TGTGCCAGCAGTTTACTACAGAACACTGAAGCTTTCTTT. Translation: CASSLLQNTEAFF.

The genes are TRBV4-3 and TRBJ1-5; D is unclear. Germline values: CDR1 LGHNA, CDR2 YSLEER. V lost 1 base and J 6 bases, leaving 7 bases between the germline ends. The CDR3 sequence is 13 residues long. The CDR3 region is CASSQAPGQPQHF. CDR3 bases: TGCGCCAGCAGCCAAGCCCCAGGTCAGCCCCAGCATTTT.

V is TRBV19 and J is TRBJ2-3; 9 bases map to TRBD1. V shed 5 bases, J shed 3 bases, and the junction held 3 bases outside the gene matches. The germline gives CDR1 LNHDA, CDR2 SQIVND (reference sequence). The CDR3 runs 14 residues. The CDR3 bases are TGTGCCAGTAGTTTGGGGACAGGGACAGATACGCAGTATTTT. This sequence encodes CASSLGTGTDTQYF.

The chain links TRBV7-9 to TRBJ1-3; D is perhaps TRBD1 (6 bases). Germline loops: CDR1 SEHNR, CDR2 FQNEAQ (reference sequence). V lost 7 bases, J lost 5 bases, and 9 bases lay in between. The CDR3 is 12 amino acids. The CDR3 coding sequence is TGTGCCAGCACCCAGGGGAGAAACACCATATATTTT. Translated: CASTQGRNTIYF.

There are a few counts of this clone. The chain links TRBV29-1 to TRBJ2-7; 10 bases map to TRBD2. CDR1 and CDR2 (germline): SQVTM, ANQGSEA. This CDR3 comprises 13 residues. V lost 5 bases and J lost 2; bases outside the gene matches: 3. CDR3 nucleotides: TGCAGCGTTAGCGGGGGGGCCCCCTACGAGCAGTACTTC. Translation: CSVSGGAPYEQYF.

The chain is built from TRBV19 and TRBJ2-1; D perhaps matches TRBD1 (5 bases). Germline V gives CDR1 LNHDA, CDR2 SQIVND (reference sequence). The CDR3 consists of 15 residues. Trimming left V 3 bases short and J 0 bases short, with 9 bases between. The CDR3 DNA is TGTGCCAGTAGTATTCTAGACAGCTCCTACAATGAGCAGTTCTTC. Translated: CASSILDSSYNEQFF.

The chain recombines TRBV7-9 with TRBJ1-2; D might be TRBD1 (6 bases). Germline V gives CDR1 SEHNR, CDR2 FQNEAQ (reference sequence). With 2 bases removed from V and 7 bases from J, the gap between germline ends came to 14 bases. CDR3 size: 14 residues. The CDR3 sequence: CASSLPQGVGGYTF. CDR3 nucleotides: TGTGCCAGCAGCTTACCACAGGGCGTCGGTGGCTACACCTTC.

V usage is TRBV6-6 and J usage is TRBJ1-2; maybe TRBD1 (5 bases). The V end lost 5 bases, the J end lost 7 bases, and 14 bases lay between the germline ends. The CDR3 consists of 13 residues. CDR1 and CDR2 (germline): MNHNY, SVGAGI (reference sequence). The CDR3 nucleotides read TGTGCCAGCAGTCGGGGGGAGAGCTTTGGCTACACCTTC. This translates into CASSRGESFGYTF.

CDR3 loop: CASSPGPDRAFF. The DNA of the CDR3 is TGTGCCAGCAGCCCCGGTCCAGATAGAGCTTTCTTT. The chain employs TRBV6-6 and TRBJ1-1; no clear D gene. The CDR3 runs 12 residues. The V gene lost 6 bases and the J gene lost 10 bases, with 15 bases spanning the gap. The germline V gene encodes CDR1 MNHNY and CDR2 SVGAGI (reference sequence).